This T cell receptor (beta chain) originates from a study of identical twins. This CDR3 region has 13 residues. Per germline, CDR1 LGHNA and CDR2 YNFKEQ. The V and J ends lost 7 bases and 6 bases respectively, with 16 bases between them. Template switching (which added a universal primer site) was used, and cDNA carried unique molecular identifiers. TCRdb recomputed calls from the 5' RACE reads with MiXCR, one row per CDR3 protein. Of approximately 590,000 distinct CDR3 sequences listed, nearly 10% are singletons. This clonotype was counted many times. Its antigen remains unidentified. Overall study findings and caveats: Beta out-of-frame sequences displayed a weaker excess of sharing between twins. For cord blood, abundant beta clonotypes had fewer insertions, unlike memory repertoires, which showed none.

Only healthy Caucasians were enrolled as donors. The same specimen was also included in a second study, on yellow fever vaccine responses in identical twins.

The sequencing sample was made of PBMCs. The gene calls are TRBV4-2 and TRBJ2-7; D may be TRBD1 or TRBD2 (5 bases each). This receptor was identified in a woman aged 18-29 years in good health. The CDR3 sequence is CASKLGWGTEQYF. Written as DNA, the CDR3 is TGTGCCAGCAAACTTGGATGGGGGACCGAGCAGTACTTC.